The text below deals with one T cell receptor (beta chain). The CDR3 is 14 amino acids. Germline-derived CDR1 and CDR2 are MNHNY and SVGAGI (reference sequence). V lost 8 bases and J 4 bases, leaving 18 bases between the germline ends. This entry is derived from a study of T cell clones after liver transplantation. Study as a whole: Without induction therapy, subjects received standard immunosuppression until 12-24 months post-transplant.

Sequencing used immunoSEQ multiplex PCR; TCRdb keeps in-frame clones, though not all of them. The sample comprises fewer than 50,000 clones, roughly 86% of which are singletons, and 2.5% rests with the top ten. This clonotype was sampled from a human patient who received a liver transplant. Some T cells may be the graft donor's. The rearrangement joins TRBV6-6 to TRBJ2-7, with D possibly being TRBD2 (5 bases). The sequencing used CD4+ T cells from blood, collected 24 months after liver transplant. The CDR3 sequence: CASCGSGESYEQYF. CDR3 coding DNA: TGTGCCAGCTGTGGGTCCGGGGAATCTTACGAGCAGTACTTC.